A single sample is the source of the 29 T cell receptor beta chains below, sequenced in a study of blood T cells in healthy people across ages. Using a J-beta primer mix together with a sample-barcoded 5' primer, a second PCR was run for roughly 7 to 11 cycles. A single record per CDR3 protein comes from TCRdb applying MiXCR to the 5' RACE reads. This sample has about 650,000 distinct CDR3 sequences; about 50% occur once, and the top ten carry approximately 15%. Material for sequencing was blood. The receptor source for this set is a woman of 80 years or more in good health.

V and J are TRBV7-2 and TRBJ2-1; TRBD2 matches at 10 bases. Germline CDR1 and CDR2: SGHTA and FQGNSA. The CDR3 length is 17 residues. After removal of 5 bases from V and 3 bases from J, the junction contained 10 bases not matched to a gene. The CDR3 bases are TGTGCCAGCAGCCCCGGCCCCATAGCGGGAGGCTACAATGAGCAGTTCTTC. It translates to CASSPGPIAGGYNEQFF. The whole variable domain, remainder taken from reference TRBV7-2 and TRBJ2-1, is GAGVSQSPSNKVTEKGKDVELRCDPISGHTALYWYRQSLGQGLEFLIYFQGNSAPDKSGLPSDRFSAERTGGSVSTLTIQRTQQEDSAVYLCASSPGPIAGGYNEQFFGPGTRLTVL.

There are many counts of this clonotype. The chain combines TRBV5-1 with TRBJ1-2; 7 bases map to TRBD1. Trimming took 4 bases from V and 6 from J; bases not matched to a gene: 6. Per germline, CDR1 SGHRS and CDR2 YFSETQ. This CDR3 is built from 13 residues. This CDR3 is CASSELTGDGYTF. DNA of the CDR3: TGCGCCAGCAGCGAACTAACAGGGGATGGCTACACCTTC.

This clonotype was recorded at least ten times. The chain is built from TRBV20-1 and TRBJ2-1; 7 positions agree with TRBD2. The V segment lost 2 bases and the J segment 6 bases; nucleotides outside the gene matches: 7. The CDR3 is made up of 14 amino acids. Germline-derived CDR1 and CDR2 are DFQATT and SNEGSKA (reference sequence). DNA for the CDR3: TGCAGTGCTAGAAAGGCGGGAGTCGCCAATGAGCAGTTCTTC. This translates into CSARKAGVANEQFF.

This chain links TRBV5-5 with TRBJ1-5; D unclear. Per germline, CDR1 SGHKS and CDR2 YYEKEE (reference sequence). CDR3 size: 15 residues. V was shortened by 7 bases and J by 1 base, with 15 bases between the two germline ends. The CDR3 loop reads CASGEGAQSNQPQHF. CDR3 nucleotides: TGTGCCAGCGGGGAGGGAGCCCAAAGCAATCAGCCCCAGCATTTT. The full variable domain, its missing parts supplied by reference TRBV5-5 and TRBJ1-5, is DAGVTQSPTHLIKTRGQQVTLRCSPISGHKSVSWYQQVLGQGPQFIFQYYEKEERGRGNFPDRFSARQFPNYSSELNVNALLLGDSALYLCASGEGAQSNQPQHFGDGTRLSIL.

CDR3 DNA: TGTACCGGCAGTGTAGACAGGCCCCTCCACAATGAGCAGTTCTTC. The encoded protein is CTGSVDRPLHNEQFF. The J gene is TRBJ2-1, the V gene TRBV25-1; weak D call: TRBD1 (6 bases). Germline loops: CDR1 MGHDK, CDR2 SYGVNS. The CDR3 runs to 15 residues.

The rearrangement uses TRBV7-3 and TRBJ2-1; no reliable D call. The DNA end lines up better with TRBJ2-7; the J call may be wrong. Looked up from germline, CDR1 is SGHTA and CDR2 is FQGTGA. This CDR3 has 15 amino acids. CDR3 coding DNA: TGTGCCAGCGTCCCTCTGGCGGCCTCCTACAATGAGCAGTACTTC. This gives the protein CASVPLAASYNEQYF.

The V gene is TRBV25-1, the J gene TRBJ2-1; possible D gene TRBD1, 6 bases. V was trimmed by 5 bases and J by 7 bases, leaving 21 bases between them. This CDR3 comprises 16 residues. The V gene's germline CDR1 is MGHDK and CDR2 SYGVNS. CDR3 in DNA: TGTGCCAGCAGTCAACCCCTAGGGACACGAGCTAATGAGCAGTTCTTC. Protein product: CASSQPLGTRANEQFF.

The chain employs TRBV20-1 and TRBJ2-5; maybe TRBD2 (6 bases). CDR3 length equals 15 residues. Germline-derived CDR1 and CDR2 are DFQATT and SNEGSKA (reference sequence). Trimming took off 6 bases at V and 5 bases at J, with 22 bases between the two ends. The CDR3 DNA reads TGCAGTGCCGTGGCTGAGGCTAGCGTGACGGAGACCCAGTACTTC. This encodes CSAVAEASVTETQYF.

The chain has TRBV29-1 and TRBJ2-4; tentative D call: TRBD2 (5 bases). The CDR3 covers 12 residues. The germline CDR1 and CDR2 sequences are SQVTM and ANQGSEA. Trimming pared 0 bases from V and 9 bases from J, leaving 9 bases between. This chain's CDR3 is CSVEEGAGIQYF. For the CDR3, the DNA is TGCAGCGTTGAAGAGGGAGCTGGCATTCAGTACTTC.

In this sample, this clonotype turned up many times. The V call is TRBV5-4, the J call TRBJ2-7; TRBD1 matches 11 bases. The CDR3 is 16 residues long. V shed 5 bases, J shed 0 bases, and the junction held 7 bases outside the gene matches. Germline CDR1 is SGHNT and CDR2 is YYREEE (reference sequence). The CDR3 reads CASSPPGTGGSYEQYF. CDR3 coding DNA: TGTGCCAGCAGTCCTCCCGGGACAGGGGGCTCCTACGAGCAGTACTTC.

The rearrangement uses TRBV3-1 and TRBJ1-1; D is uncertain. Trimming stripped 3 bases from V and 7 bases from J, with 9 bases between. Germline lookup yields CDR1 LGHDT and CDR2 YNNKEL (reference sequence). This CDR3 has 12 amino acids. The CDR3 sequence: CASSQLSGEAFF. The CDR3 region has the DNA TGTGCCAGCAGCCAGTTATCGGGTGAAGCTTTCTTT.

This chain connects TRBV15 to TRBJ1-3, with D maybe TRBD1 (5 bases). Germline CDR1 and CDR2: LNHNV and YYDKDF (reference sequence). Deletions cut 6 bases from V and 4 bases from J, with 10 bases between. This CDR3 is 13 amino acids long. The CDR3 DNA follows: TGTGCCACCAGACGGGACCGAGGAAACACCATATATTTT. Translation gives CATRRDRGNTIYF.

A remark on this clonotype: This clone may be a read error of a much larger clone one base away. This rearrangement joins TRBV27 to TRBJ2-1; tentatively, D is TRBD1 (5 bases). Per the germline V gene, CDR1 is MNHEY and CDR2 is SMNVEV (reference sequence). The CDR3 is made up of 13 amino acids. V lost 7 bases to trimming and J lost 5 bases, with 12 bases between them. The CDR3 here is CASIVGRNNEQFF. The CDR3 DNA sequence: TGTGCCAGCATCGTGGGGCGAAACAATGAGCAGTTCTTC.

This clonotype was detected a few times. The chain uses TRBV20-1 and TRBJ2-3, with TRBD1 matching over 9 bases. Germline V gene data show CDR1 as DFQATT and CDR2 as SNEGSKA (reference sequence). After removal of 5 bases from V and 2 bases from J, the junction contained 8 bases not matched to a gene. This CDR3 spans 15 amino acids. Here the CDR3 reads CSASTDRGNTDTQYF. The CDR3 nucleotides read TGCAGTGCTTCCACCGACAGGGGGAACACAGATACGCAGTATTTT.

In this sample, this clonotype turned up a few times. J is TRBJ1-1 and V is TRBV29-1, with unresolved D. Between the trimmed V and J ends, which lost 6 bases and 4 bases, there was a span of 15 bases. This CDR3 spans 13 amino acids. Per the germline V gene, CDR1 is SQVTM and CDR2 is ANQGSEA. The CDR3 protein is CSVRSVGSTEAFF. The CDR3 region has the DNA TGCAGCGTGCGGAGTGTCGGGAGCACTGAAGCTTTCTTT.

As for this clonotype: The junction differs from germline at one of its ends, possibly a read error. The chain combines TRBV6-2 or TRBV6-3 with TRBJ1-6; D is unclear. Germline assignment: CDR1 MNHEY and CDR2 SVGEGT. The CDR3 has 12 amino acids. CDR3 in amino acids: CASRAENSPFHF. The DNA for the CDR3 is TGTGCCAGCAGAGCGGAGAATTCACCCTTCCACTTT.

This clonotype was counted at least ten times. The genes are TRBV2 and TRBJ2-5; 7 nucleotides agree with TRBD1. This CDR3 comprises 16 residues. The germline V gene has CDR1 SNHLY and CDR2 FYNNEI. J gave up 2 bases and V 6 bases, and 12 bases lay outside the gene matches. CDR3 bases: TGTGCCAGCAGCCTAGGGGCAGGGGGAAAACAAGAGACCCAGTACTTC. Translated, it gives CASSLGAGGKQETQYF.

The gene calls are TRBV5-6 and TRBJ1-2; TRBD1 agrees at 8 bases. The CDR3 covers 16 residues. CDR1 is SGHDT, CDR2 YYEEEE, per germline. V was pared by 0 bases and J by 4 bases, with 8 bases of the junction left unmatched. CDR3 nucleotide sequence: TGTGCCAGCAGCTTGGCAAGGACAGGGAGGTCCTATGGCTACACCTTC. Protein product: CASSLARTGRSYGYTF.

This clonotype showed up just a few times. CDR3 residues: CASSSELRSYNEQFF. In nucleotides, the CDR3 is TGTGCCAGCAGTTCGGAGCTACGCTCCTACAATGAGCAGTTCTTC. The chain recombines TRBV12-3 or TRBV12-4 with TRBJ2-1; no firm D call. V was clipped by 4 bases and J by 0 bases, with 10 bases between them. This CDR3 contains 15 residues.

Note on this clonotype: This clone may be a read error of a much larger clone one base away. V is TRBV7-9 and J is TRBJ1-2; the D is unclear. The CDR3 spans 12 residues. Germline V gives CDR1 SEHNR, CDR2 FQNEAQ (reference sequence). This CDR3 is CSSSFSIGGYTF. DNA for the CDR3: TGTTCCAGCAGTTTCTCAATCGGGGGCTACACCTTC. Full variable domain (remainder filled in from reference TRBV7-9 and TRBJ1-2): DTGVSQNPRHKITKRGQNVTFRCDPISEHNRLYWYRQTLGQGPEFLTYFQNEAQLEKSRLLSDRFSAERPKGSFSTLEIQRTEQGDSAMYLCSSSFSIGGYTFGSGTRLTVV.

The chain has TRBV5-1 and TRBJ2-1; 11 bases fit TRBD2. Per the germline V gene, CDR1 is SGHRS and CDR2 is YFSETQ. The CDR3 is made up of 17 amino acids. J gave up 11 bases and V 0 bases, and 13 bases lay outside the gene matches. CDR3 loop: CASSLGGSGGVWNKQFF. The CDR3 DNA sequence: TGCGCCAGCAGCTTGGGCGGTAGCGGGGGGGTTTGGAATAAGCAGTTCTTC. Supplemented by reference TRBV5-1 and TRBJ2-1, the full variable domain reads KAGVTQTPRYLIKTRGQQVTLSCSPISGHRSVSWYQQTPGQGLQFLFEYFSETQRNKGNFPGRFSGRQFSNSRSEMNVSTLELGDSALYLCASSLGGSGGVWNKQFFGPGTRLTVL.

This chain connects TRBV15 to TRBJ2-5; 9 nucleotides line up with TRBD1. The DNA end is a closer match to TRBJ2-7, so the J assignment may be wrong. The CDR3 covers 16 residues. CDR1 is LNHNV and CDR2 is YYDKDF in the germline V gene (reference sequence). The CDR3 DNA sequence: TGTGCCACCAGCAGAGATAGTGGGGACAGGGTGTACGAGCAGTACTTC. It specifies CATSRDSGDRVYEQYF.

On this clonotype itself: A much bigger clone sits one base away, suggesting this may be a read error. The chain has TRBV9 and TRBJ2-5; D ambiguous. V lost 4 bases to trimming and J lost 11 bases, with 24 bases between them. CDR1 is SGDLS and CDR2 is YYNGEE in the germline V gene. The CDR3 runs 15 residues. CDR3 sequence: CASSPLRAEHNEQYF. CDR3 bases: TGTGCCAGCAGCCCTCTTAGGGCGGAGCACAATGAGCAGTACTTC. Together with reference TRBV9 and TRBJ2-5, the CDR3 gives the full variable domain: DSGVTQTPKHLITATGQRVTLRCSPRSGDLSVYWYQQSLDQGLQFLIQYYNGEERAKGNILERFSAQQFPDLHSELNLSSLELGDSALYFCASSPLRAEHNEQYFGPGTRLLVL.

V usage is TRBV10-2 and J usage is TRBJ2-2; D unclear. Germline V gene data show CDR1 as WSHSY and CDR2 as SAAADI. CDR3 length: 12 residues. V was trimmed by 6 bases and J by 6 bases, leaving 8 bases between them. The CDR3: CASSFSSGELFF. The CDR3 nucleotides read TGCGCCAGCAGCTTCTCCTCCGGGGAGCTGTTTTTT.

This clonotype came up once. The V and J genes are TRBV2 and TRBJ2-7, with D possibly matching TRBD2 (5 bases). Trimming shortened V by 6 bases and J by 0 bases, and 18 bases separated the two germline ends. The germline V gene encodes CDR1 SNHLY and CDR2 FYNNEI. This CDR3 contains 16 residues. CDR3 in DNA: TGTGCCAGCAGCGGGGTGCCAAGGACGAGCTCCTACGAGCAGTACTTC. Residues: CASSGVPRTSSYEQYF.

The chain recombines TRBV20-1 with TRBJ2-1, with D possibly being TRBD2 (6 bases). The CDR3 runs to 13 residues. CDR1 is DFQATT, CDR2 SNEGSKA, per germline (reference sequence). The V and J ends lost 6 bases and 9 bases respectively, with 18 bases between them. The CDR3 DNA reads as TGCAGTGCAAAGAGGGACTTGATGGGTGAGCAGTTCTTC. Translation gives CSAKRDLMGEQFF.

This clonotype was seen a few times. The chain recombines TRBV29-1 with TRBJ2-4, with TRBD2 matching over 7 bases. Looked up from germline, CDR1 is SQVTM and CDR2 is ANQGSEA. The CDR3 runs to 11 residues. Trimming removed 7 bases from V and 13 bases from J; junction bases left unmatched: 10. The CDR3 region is CSATPGGEQYF. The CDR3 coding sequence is TGCAGCGCGACTCCTGGGGGGGAGCAGTACTTC.

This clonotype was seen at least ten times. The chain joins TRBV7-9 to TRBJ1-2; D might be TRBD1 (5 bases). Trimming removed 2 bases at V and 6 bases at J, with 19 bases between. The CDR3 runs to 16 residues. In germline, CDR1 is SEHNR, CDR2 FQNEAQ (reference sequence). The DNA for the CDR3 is TGTGCCAGCAGCTTACAAGAGCGTAGGGGTGGGCATGGCTACACCTTC. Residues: CASSLQERRGGHGYTF.

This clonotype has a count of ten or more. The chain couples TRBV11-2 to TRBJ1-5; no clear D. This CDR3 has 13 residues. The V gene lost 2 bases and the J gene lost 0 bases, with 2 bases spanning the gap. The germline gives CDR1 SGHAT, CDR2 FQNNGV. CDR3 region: CASSLYSNQPQHF. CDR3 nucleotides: TGTGCCAGCAGCTTATATAGCAATCAGCCCCAGCATTTT.